The 24 T cell receptor beta chains below were found in one sample sequenced in a study of T cell responses to AZD1222 COVID-19 vaccine. Sequenced by immunoSEQ multiplex PCR; TCRdb stores in-frame clones only, minus some. The sample includes some 180,000 clones, roughly 94% of them seen just once. Sequences were derived from peripheral blood, sampled 28 days after the second AZD1222 dose. The receptors originated from an adult who received the AZD1222 COVID-19 vaccine.

The gene calls are TRBV5-6 and TRBJ2-1; 10 positions agree with TRBD2. CDR3 length equals 15 residues. Germline trimming cut 0 bases from V and 5 bases from J; bases unmatched to any gene: 2. Germline V CDR1 and CDR2: SGHDT, YYEEEE. The CDR3 coding sequence is TGTGCCAGCAGCTTGGCACTAGCGGGGAACAATGAGCAGTTCTTC. As protein: CASSLALAGNNEQFF.

J is TRBJ2-3 and V is TRBV11-2; D may be TRBD2 (6 bases). V lost 1 base and J 2 bases, leaving 22 bases between the germline ends. The CDR3 spans 19 residues. Germline assignment: CDR1 SGHAT and CDR2 FQNNGV. The CDR3 sequence: CASSLGGFRDSNPTDTQYF. CDR3 nucleotides: TGTGCCAGCAGCTTAGGGGGTTTCCGGGACTCAAACCCCACAGATACGCAGTATTTT.

The count of this clone is one. The rearrangement joins TRBV10-3 to TRBJ1-2, with D tentatively TRBD1 (6 bases). Germline loops: CDR1 ENHRY, CDR2 SYGVKD. The V end was cut by 2 bases, the J end by 2 bases, with 9 bases between. CDR3 length: 14 amino acids. The CDR3 DNA sequence: TGTGCCATCAGTGAGGAGGACAGAAACTATGGCTACACCTTC. It yields the protein CAISEEDRNYGYTF.

The rearrangement joins TRBV5-1 to TRBJ1-1; no clear D gene. V dropped 4 bases and J dropped 4 bases, with 8 bases sitting between them. CDR3 length: 12 residues. CDR1 SGHRS and CDR2 YFSETQ come from the germline V gene. The CDR3 DNA reads as TGCGCCAGCAGCGAGAGGACCACTGAAGCTTTCTTT. It is translated as CASSERTTEAFF.

The genes are TRBV30 and TRBJ1-6; TRBD1 aligns across 8 bases. The junction had 10 bases not matched to a gene; V was cut back by 5 bases and J by 7 bases. CDR1 and CDR2 (germline): GTSNPN, SVGIG (reference sequence). The CDR3 runs to 15 residues. The CDR3 here is CAWGDRQVWNSPLHF. The CDR3 DNA reads as TGTGCCTGGGGGGACAGGCAGGTTTGGAATTCACCCCTCCACTTT.

The rearrangement uses TRBV10-3 and TRBJ1-1; 7 bases are shared with TRBD1. J lost 1 base, V lost 11 bases, and 7 bases had no gene match. Germline CDR1 ENHRY, CDR2 SYGVKD. The CDR3 sequence is 13 residues long. CDR3 protein: CAVGQAPNTEAFF. As DNA, the CDR3 is TGTGCCGTTGGACAGGCACCGAACACTGAAGCTTTCTTT.

CDR3 coding DNA: TGTGCCAGTCGTCCGGGGGACGGTGAAGCTTTCTTT. Residues: CASRPGDGEAFF. J is TRBJ1-1 and V is TRBV19, with D perhaps matching TRBD1 (5 bases). Trimming pared 8 bases from V and 7 bases from J, leaving 14 bases between. The CDR3 covers 12 residues. CDR1 LNHDA and CDR2 SQIVND come from the germline V gene (reference sequence).

The V gene is TRBV11-3, the J gene TRBJ1-1, with a possible D match to TRBD1 (5 bases). Trimming took 3 bases from V and 7 from J, leaving 12 bases between them. CDR3 length: 13 residues. Germline CDR1 and CDR2: SGHNT and YENEEA. This CDR3 is CASSFTPTVEAFF. The CDR3 DNA reads TGTGCCAGCAGCTTTACCCCGACAGTTGAAGCTTTCTTT. The full variable domain, rest sourced from reference TRBV11-3 and TRBJ1-1, is EAGVVQSPRYKIIEKKQPVAFWCNPISGHNTLYWYLQNLGQGPELLIRYENEEAVDDSQLPKDRFSAERLKGVDSTLKIQPAELGDSAVYLCASSFTPTVEAFFGQGTRLTVV.

The chain links TRBV5-3 to TRBJ2-7, with 9 bases that match TRBD1. TRBV5-3 is recorded as an ORF, its role being uncertain. J was trimmed by 1 base and V by 4 bases; bases with no gene match: 12. CDR3 length: 17 amino acids. The CDR3 spells CARSRPRRQGGSYEQYF. In DNA form, the CDR3 reads TGTGCCAGAAGCCGACCAAGAAGACAGGGGGGGTCCTACGAGCAGTACTTC.

The V and J genes are TRBV5-5 and TRBJ2-7, with a possible D match to TRBD1 (5 bases). The V end lost 0 bases, the J end lost 3 bases, and 10 bases lay between the germline ends. The CDR3 is 14 amino acids. Germline V gene lookup returns CDR1 SGHKS and CDR2 YYEKEE (reference sequence). CDR3: CASSLGPDSYEQYF. The CDR3 DNA reads TGTGCCAGCAGCTTGGGGCCTGACAGCTACGAGCAGTACTTC.

The chain carries TRBV9 and TRBJ2-5, with D uncertain. Trimming took 2 bases from V and 0 from J, leaving 8 bases between them. The CDR3 covers 14 residues. Germline CDR1 and CDR2: SGDLS and YYNGEE. CDR3: CASSVEVYQETQYF. For the CDR3, the DNA is TGTGCCAGCAGCGTCGAGGTTTACCAAGAGACCCAGTACTTC.

This sequence joins TRBV11-3 and TRBJ2-5, with 7 bases lining up with TRBD1. The CDR3 loop spans 14 amino acids. Germline values: CDR1 SGHNT, CDR2 YENEEA. J was trimmed by 1 base and V by 5 bases; bases with no gene match: 4. The CDR3 DNA reads TGTGCCAGCAGCCGAGGGGGCAGCCAAGAGACCCAGTACTTC. Amino acids: CASSRGGSQETQYF.

The rearrangement joins TRBV9 to TRBJ2-3; 12 positions agree with TRBD2. This CDR3 contains 16 residues. Germline values: CDR1 SGDLS, CDR2 YYNGEE. The V segment lost 3 bases and the J segment 3 bases; nucleotides outside the gene matches: 5. CDR3 sequence: CASSAWTSGVTDTQYF. CDR3 in DNA: TGTGCCAGCAGCGCTTGGACTAGCGGGGTGACAGATACGCAGTATTTT.

The rearrangement joins TRBV10-3 to TRBJ1-1; no definite D call. The length of the CDR3 is 13 residues. V lost 4 bases and J lost 3, with 9 bases in between. The germline V gene encodes CDR1 ENHRY and CDR2 SYGVKD. CDR3 protein: CAISAYSYTEAFF. The CDR3 DNA is TGTGCCATCAGTGCATACAGCTACACTGAAGCTTTCTTT.

This clone was seen a few times. The rearrangement links TRBV18 to TRBJ1-6; D possibly corresponds to TRBD1 (5 bases). This CDR3 comprises 15 residues. V dropped 6 bases and J dropped 7 bases, with 16 bases sitting between them. Germline V gene sequence: CDR1 KGHSH, CDR2 LQKENI. The CDR3 DNA is TGTGCCAGCTCCCCAACCACGAGACAGAATTCACCCCTCCACTTT. It encodes CASSPTTRQNSPLHF. Full variable domain (outside the CDR3, taken from reference TRBV18 and TRBJ1-6): NAGVMQNPRHLVRRRGQEARLRCSPMKGHSHVYWYRQLPEEGLKFMVYLQKENIIDESGMPKERFSAEFPKEGPSILRIQQVVRGDSAAYFCASSPTTRQNSPLHFGNGTRLTVT.

This clone was recorded once. The chain uses TRBV7-7 and TRBJ2-1; D unclear. The CDR3 runs 15 residues. Deletions cut 3 bases from V and 0 bases from J, with 9 bases between. Germline lookup yields CDR1 SSHAT and CDR2 FNYEAQ (reference sequence). CDR3 sequence reads: CASSFVRSSYNEQFF. The CDR3 nucleotides read TGTGCCAGCAGCTTCGTAAGGAGCTCCTACAATGAGCAGTTCTTC.

The chain links TRBV6-5 to TRBJ2-7; 10 nucleotides align to TRBD2. In germline, CDR1 is MNHEY, CDR2 SVGAGI. This CDR3 comprises 15 residues. V shed 6 bases, J shed 3 bases, and the junction held 8 bases outside the gene matches. This CDR3 is CASRPAGGRYYEQYF. The CDR3 region has the DNA TGTGCCAGCAGACCAGCGGGGGGGCGATACTACGAGCAGTACTTC.

The rearrangement uses TRBV12-3 or TRBV12-4 and TRBJ2-1, with TRBD2 identical over 7 bases. The CDR3 loop spans 12 amino acids. V was pared by 8 bases and J by 6 bases, with 4 bases of the junction left unmatched. The CDR3 DNA is TGTGCCAGCGGGGGGGTCCTCAATGAGCAGTTCTTC. Protein: CASGGVLNEQFF.

This clone showed up just once. This chain links TRBV27 with TRBJ2-5; unclear D gene. Trimming shortened V by 2 bases and J by 0 bases, and 13 bases separated the two germline ends. The CDR3 runs 16 residues. In germline, CDR1 is MNHEY, CDR2 SMNVEV (reference sequence). CDR3 sequence (DNA): TGTGCCAGCAGTTTAAATCGACTTCTGTACCAAGAGACCCAGTACTTC. Translation gives CASSLNRLLYQETQYF.

This clone was detected only once. V and J are TRBV7-9 and TRBJ1-1; D unclear. The CDR3 runs to 15 residues. The germline V and J ends were trimmed by 0 bases and 0 bases, with 8 bases remaining between them. The V gene's germline CDR1 is SEHNR and CDR2 FQNEAQ (reference sequence). CDR3 residues: CASSLALGLNTEAFF. The CDR3 bases are TGTGCCAGCAGCTTAGCGCTGGGGTTGAACACTGAAGCTTTCTTT.

The rearrangement uses TRBV19 and TRBJ2-5; weak D call: TRBD1 (5 bases). The CDR3 length is 14 residues. Looked up from germline, CDR1 is LNHDA and CDR2 is SQIVND (reference sequence). V lost 6 bases and J 7 bases, leaving 18 bases between the germline ends. CDR3 residues: CASRPREGVGTQYF. CDR3 DNA sequence: TGTGCCAGTAGACCCAGGGAAGGGGTTGGGACCCAGTACTTC.

The chain employs TRBV11-2 and TRBJ2-3; D call uncertain. The V gene's germline CDR1 is SGHAT and CDR2 FQNNGV. CDR3 length: 13 amino acids. V dropped 1 base and J dropped 6 bases, with 8 bases sitting between them. The CDR3 nucleotides read TGTGCCAGCAGCTTAGGTCGGGCGGATACGCAGTATTTT. This translates into CASSLGRADTQYF.

This chain links TRBV4-1 with TRBJ2-6; 11 bases line up with TRBD2. Germline V gene data show CDR1 as MGHRA and CDR2 as YSYEKL. V lost 6 bases to trimming and J lost 0 bases; unmatched junction nucleotides: 7. The CDR3 is 18 residues long. In DNA form, the CDR3 reads TGCGCCAGCAGATTGGTACTAGCGGGAGACTCTGGGGCCAACGTCCTGACTTTC. As protein: CASRLVLAGDSGANVLTF.

The rearrangement uses TRBV10-2 and TRBJ1-2; 10 nucleotides match TRBD1. Germline assignment: CDR1 WSHSY and CDR2 SAAADI. The CDR3 contains 17 residues. V was pared by 0 bases and J by 4 bases, with 8 bases of the junction left unmatched. CDR3 region: CASSESSPGQGFYGYTF. The CDR3 DNA sequence: TGCGCCAGCAGTGAGTCATCGCCGGGACAGGGGTTCTATGGCTACACCTTC.